This T cell receptor beta chain derives from a study of regulatory T cells in long-lasting Graves disease. Overall study findings and caveats: In persistent patients, shared public clonotypes (more than 2,500) outnumbered those in new patients (approximately 970). TCR diversity was lower in persistent than newly diagnosed Graves' disease.

In building TCR beta libraries, iRepertoire HTBI primers were used together with Arm-PCR of CDR3 regions. TCRdb passed the multiplex PCR reads through MiXCR, listing each CDR3 protein once. Counted here are fewer than 550,000 distinct CDR3 sequences, about 22% occurring once; the ten biggest clones make up approximately 6.4%. With V trimmed by 5 bases and J by 3 bases, 8 bases remained unmatched. CDR3 size: 15 residues. Germline V gene data show CDR1 as MDHEN and CDR2 as SYDVKM. Time point here: persistent/refractory GD, antithyroid drugs over 5 years with positive TRAb. Scientists built the TCR library using RNA that was extracted from PBMCs. Patients hailed from an endocrinology department in Xi'an, China. This clonotype was observed many times. Its specificity is not known.

This receptor was taken from a female donor with Graves disease. The sequences come from peripheral blood mononuclear cells (PBMCs), collected when the disease was refractory, from a patient treated with antithyroid drugs. The chain uses TRBV28 and TRBJ2-5; 8 nucleotides match TRBD1. The CDR3 loop reads CASSDRGANEETQYF. The CDR3 region has the DNA TGTGCCAGCAGTGACAGGGGCGCTAATGAAGAGACCCAGTACTTC. Together with reference TRBV28 and TRBJ2-5, the CDR3 gives the full variable domain: DVKVTQSSRYLVKRTGEKVFLECVQDMDHENMFWYRQDPGLGLRLIYFSYDVKMKEKGDIPEGYSVSREKKERFSLILESASTNQTSMYLCASSDRGANEETQYFGPGTRLLVL.